This is a list of T cell receptor beta chains from one sample in a study of PD-1 blockade in classical Hodgkin lymphoma. Profiling relied on immunoSEQ multiplex PCR, and the TCRdb table lists in-frame clones only, not all of them. This table holds fewer than 65,000 clones, 80% to 90% found once. This sample comprised peripheral blood mononuclear cells (PBMCs), obtained at baseline. Every receptor here comes from a human donor with classical Hodgkin lymphoma. Each CDR3 is given with its conserved first and last residue. A D gene is named only where the DNA matches it firmly. For some rows the clone size is stated as once, few or many, or as a class when expanded; others skip it.

j_gene	abundance	v_gene	d_gene	CDR3nt	CDR3aa
TRBJ2-5	NA	TRBV7-9	NA	TGTGCCAGCAGCCACCCCCCCCCGGACGAGGTCTTGCAAGAGACCCAGTACTTC	CASSHPPPDEVLQETQYF
TRBJ1-6	NA	TRBV19	NA	TGTGCCAGTATTGGGGGTGATGACTCACCCCTCCACTTT	CASIGGDDSPLHF
TRBJ2-7	once	TRBV29-1	NA	TGCAGCGTCCGGGACACTTACGAGCAGTACTTC	CSVRDTYEQYF
TRBJ2-5	NA	TRBV14	NA	TGTGCCAGCAGCCCTGGAGGGGTGGGAGAGACCCAGTACTTC	CASSPGGVGETQYF
TRBJ2-2	NA	TRBV5-1	TRBD2	TGCGCCAGCAGCCCGAACGCGGGGGTCACCGGGGAGCTGTTTTTT	CASSPNAGVTGELFF
TRBJ2-7	NA	TRBV5-8	NA	TGTGCCAGCAGCTTGGAGGGGCCGTACTCCTACGAGCAGTACTTC	CASSLEGPYSYEQYF
TRBJ2-7	NA	TRBV15	TRBD1	TGTGCCACCAGCCCCCGGGACAGCCGTCTGGGGGCCGAGCAGTACTTC	CATSPRDSRLGAEQYF
TRBJ1-1	NA	TRBV7-8	NA	TGTGCCAGCAGCTTACAGGGTATAACTGAAGCTTTCTTT	CASSLQGITEAFF
TRBJ1-1	NA	TRBV2	NA	TGTGCCAGCAGTGAACTGAACACTGAAGCTTTCTTT	CASSELNTEAFF
TRBJ1-3	NA	TRBV7-2	TRBD1	TGTGCCAGCAGCTTACCCGGAGTTTTTGGACAGGGCAACGGAAACACCATATATTTT	CASSLPGVFGQGNGNTIYF
TRBJ1-1	NA	TRBV11-2	NA	TGTGCCAGCAGCTTAGTCAGCAGGCTTGAAGCTTTCTTT	CASSLVSRLEAFF
TRBJ2-1	NA	TRBV6-1	NA	TGTGCCAGCAGTGTCTACTATTATCCCCCCTACAATGAGCAGTTCTTC	CASSVYYYPPYNEQFF
TRBJ1-1	NA	TRBV5-1	TRBD1	TGCGCCAGCAGATCGGGACAGGGTGGGGCTGAAGCTTTCTTT	CASRSGQGGAEAFF
TRBJ1-1	NA	TRBV5-4	NA	TGTGCCAGCAGCTTGGACGCGACTTCGAACACTGAAGCTTTCTTT	CASSLDATSNTEAFF
TRBJ1-2	NA	TRBV12-5	TRBD1	TGTGCTAGTGGTTTGGGGAGGGGGCATGGCTACACCTTC	CASGLGRGHGYTF
TRBJ1-2	NA	TRBV6-1	NA	TGTGCCAGCAGTGAAGCGCATGGCGGCTACTATGGCTACACCTTC	CASSEAHGGYYGYTF
TRBJ2-3	NA	TRBV6-6	TRBD2	TGTGCCAGCAGCTCTAGCGGAGGGGGCACAGATACGCAGTATTTT	CASSSSGGGTDTQYF
TRBJ1-6	NA	TRBV6-5	NA	TGTGCCAGCATGAGGCGGATTAATTCACCCCTCCACTTT	CASMRRINSPLHF
TRBJ1-3	NA	TRBV29-1	NA	TGCAGCGTTTTAGGAAACACCATATATTTT	CSVLGNTIYF
TRBJ1-1	NA	TRBV2	NA	TGTGCCAGCAGGGGTGCTGAAGCTTTCTTT	CASRGAEAFF
TRBJ2-7	few	TRBV7-8	TRBD2	TGTGCCAGCAGCTTAGGAGGCGGGGGGTACGAGCAGTACTTC	CASSLGGGGYEQYF
TRBJ1-5	NA	TRBV6-1	NA	TGTGCCAGCAGTGAAGCGGGGGATCAGCCCCAGCATTTT	CASSEAGDQPQHF
TRBJ2-1	once	TRBV5-6	NA	TGTGCCAGCAGCTTGAAGGCAGGGGGGGCCATAAATGAGCAGTTCTTC	CASSLKAGGAINEQFF
TRBJ2-7	NA	TRBV30	TRBD2	TGTGCCTGGAGAACCTCCTTGGGGGGAGGGCCGGCCTACGAGCAGTACTTC	CAWRTSLGGGPAYEQYF
TRBJ1-5	NA	TRBV30	NA	TGTGCCTGGAGTGTCCCTAGGGGTAATCAGCCCCAGCATTTT	CAWSVPRGNQPQHF
TRBJ2-1	once	TRBV19	NA	TGTGCCAGTCGACAGGGACTATACTCCTACAATGAGCAGTTCTTC	CASRQGLYSYNEQFF
TRBJ1-1	NA	TRBV29-1	NA	TGCACGGGCACGCGAGGAAACACTGAAGCTTTCTTT	CTGTRGNTEAFF
TRBJ2-3	NA	TRBV7-9	NA	TGTGCCAGCAGTCCAGCGGTATTAGCCGATACGCAGTATTTT	CASSPAVLADTQYF
TRBJ2-3	NA	TRBV7-2	NA	TGTGCCAGCAGCCGTGGGTGGCAGGGCGGCACAGATACGCAGTATTTT	CASSRGWQGGTDTQYF
TRBJ1-6	once	TRBV10-3	TRBD1	TGTGCCACCCGGACAGGGTGGGATTCACCCCTCCACTTT	CATRTGWDSPLHF
TRBJ2-5	NA	TRBV5-1	NA	TGCGCCAGCAGCGAGGCAGAAGAGACCCAGTACTTC	CASSEAEETQYF
TRBJ2-7	NA	TRBV11-3	TRBD1	TGTGCCAGCAGCTTAAGACAGGGGGGCGAGCAGTACTTC	CASSLRQGGEQYF
TRBJ2-5	once	TRBV6-1	TRBD2	TGTGCCAGCAGTGAACAGAGCGGGGGGGCCCAAGAGACCCAGTACTTC	CASSEQSGGAQETQYF
TRBJ2-6	NA	TRBV7-3	NA	TGTGCCAGCAGCCAACAGGGCTCTGGGGCCAACGTCCTGACTTTC	CASSQQGSGANVLTF
TRBJ2-5	NA	TRBV28	NA	TGTGCCAGCAGCTTTGGAGCGCGCACCTCGGACGAGACCCAGTACTTC	CASSFGARTSDETQYF
TRBJ2-1	NA	TRBV7-6	TRBD1	TGTGCCAGCAGCTTAGCTGACGACAGGGGCCATGAGCAGTTCTTC	CASSLADDRGHEQFF
TRBJ2-7	NA	TRBV6-5	TRBD2	TGTGCCAGCAGTTACGCAGGACTAGCGGACGAGCAGTACTTC	CASSYAGLADEQYF
TRBJ2-1	once	TRBV6-6	TRBD2	TGTGCCAGCAACCGGGGGGTTGCGCAGTTCTTC	CASNRGVAQFF
TRBJ2-7	NA	TRBV5-4	NA	TGTGCCAGCAACACCAGGGGCGCTGGGGAGCAGTACTTC	CASNTRGAGEQYF
TRBJ2-1	NA	TRBV4-1	TRBD1	TGCGCCAGCAGCCAAGGACAGGGACAACAGTTCTTC	CASSQGQGQQFF
TRBJ2-1	NA	TRBV28	NA	TGTGCCAGCAGTTTTTTCTGGACTCGAATGGATGAGCAGTTCTTC	CASSFFWTRMDEQFF
TRBJ1-2	NA	TRBV5-1	NA	TGCGCCAGCTCCGACACATATGGCTACACCTTC	CASSDTYGYTF
TRBJ2-3	NA	TRBV2	NA	TGTGCCAGCAGTGAAGGGAGTACGGCCACAGATACGCAGTATTTT	CASSEGSTATDTQYF
TRBJ2-1	NA	TRBV19	TRBD1	TGTGCCAGTACCAGAGGACAGGGACACAACCCCTACAATGAGCAGTTCTTC	CASTRGQGHNPYNEQFF
TRBJ1-1	few	TRBV30	NA	TGTGCCTGGGGGTACGCTATGGGTGAAGCTTTCTTT	CAWGYAMGEAFF
TRBJ1-2	NA	TRBV2	NA	TGTGCCAGCAGTGAACCTGTCAACCCCCAGGGCCATGGCTACACCTTC	CASSEPVNPQGHGYTF
TRBJ1-1	once	TRBV18	NA	TGTGCCAGCTCACGCGACAGAGCCACTGAAGCTTTCTTT	CASSRDRATEAFF
TRBJ2-7	NA	TRBV5-1	TRBD1	TGCGCCAGCAGCCCGGGACAGGGTGCCTACGAGCAGTACTTC	CASSPGQGAYEQYF
TRBJ1-6	NA	TRBV28	NA	TGTGCCAGCAGTTCCCCGACAGACTCCTATAATTCACCCCTCCACTTT	CASSSPTDSYNSPLHF
TRBJ2-7	NA	TRBV27	TRBD1	TGTGCCAGCAGTTTTGGGCAGGGGGCTTCCTACGAGCAGTACTTC	CASSFGQGASYEQYF
TRBJ1-5	NA	TRBV6-1	NA	TGTGCCAGCAACCCCGATAGCAATCAGCCCCAGCATTTT	CASNPDSNQPQHF
TRBJ2-3	NA	TRBV7-9	NA	TGTGCCAGCACCACCCTTATGGACAATCCCTCCGCAGATACGCAGTATTTT	CASTTLMDNPSADTQYF
TRBJ1-2	NA	TRBV16	NA	TGTGCCAGCGGGGTGATCAGAGGATCTGGCTACACCTTC	CASGVIRGSGYTF
TRBJ2-3	NA	TRBV2	NA	TGTGCCAGCAGGACCCGACAGGCGGGGGCAGATACGCAGTATTTT	CASRTRQAGADTQYF
TRBJ2-7	few	TRBV7-2	TRBD2	TGTGCCAGCAGCTCGCGGGGGAGCCGCACCTACGAGCAGTACTTC	CASSSRGSRTYEQYF